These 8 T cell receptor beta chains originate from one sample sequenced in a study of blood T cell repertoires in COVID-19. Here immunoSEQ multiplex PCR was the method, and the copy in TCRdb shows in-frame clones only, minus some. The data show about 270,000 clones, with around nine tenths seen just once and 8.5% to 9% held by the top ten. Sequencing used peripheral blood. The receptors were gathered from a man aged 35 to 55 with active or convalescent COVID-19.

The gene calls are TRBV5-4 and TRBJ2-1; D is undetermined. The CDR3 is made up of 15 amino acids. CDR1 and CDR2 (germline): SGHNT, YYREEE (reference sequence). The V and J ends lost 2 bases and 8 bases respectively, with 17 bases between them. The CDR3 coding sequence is TGTGCCAGCAGCTTACCAGGTTCCCTGGGCGATGAGCAGTTCTTC. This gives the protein CASSLPGSLGDEQFF.

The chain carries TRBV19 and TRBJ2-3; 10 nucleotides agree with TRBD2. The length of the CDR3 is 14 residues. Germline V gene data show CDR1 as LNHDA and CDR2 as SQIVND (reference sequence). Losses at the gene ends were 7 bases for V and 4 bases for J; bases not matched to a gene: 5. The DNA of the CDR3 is TGTGCCAGTACCCCGGGACTAGCGTCAGATACGCAGTATTTT. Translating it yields CASTPGLASDTQYF. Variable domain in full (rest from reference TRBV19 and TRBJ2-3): DGGITQSPKYLFRKEGQNVTLSCEQNLNHDAMYWYRQDPGQGLRLIYYSQIVNDFQKGDIAEGYSVSREKKESFPLTVTSAQKNPTAFYLCASTPGLASDTQYFGPGTRLTVL.

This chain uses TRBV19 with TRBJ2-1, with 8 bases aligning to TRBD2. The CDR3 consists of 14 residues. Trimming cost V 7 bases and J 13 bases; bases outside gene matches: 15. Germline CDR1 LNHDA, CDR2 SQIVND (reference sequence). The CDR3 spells CASTLPGGGRRQFF. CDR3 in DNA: TGTGCCAGTACCCTTCCGGGTGGCGGGAGGAGACAGTTCTTC.

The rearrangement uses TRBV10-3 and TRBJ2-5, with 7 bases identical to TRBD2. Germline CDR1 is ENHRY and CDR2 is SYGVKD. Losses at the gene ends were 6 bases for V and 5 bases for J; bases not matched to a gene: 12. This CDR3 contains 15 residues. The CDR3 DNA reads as TGTGCCATCAGGTCGAGCGGGATGGCGGGGGAGACCCAGTACTTC. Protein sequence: CAIRSSGMAGETQYF.

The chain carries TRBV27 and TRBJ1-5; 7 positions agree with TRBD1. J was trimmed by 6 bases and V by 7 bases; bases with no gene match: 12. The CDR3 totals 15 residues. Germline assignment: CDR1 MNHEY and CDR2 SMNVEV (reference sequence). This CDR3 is CASKGAQGPGQPQHF. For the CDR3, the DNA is TGTGCCAGCAAGGGGGCGCAGGGGCCAGGTCAGCCCCAGCATTTT.

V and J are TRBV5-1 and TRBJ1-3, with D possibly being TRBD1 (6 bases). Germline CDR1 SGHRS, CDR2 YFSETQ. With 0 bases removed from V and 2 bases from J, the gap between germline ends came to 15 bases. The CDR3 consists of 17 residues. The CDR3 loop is CASSLEPQGSAGNTIYF. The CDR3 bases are TGCGCCAGCAGCTTGGAACCCCAGGGGAGTGCTGGAAACACCATATATTTT. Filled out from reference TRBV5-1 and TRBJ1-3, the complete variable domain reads KAGVTQTPRYLIKTRGQQVTLSCSPISGHRSVSWYQQTPGQGLQFLFEYFSETQRNKGNFPGRFSGRQFSNSRSEMNVSTLELGDSALYLCASSLEPQGSAGNTIYFGEGSWLTVV.

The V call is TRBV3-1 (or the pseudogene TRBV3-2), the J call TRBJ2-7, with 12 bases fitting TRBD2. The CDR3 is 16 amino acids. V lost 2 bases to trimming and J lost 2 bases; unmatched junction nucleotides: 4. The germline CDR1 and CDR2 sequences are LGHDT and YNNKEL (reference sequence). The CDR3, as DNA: TGTGCCAGCAGCCAATCCGGACTAGCGGGGACCTACGAGCAGTACTTC. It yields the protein CASSQSGLAGTYEQYF.

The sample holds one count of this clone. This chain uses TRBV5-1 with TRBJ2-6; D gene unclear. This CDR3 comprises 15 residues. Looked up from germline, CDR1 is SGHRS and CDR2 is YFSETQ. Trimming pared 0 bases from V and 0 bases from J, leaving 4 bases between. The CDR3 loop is CASSLGDSGANVLTF. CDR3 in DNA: TGCGCCAGCAGCTTGGGAGACTCTGGGGCCAACGTCCTGACTTTC.